This T cell receptor beta chain was recorded in a study of T cells after yellow fever vaccination. TCRdb called the 5' RACE reads again in MiXCR, with one record for every CDR3 protein. The table has under 550,000 distinct CDR3 sequences, about a fifth seen once. Sequencing used PBMCs, obtained less than 25 days after the first yellow fever vaccination. This TCR came from a man younger than 35 who received the YFV17D yellow fever vaccine.

The CDR3 DNA follows: TGTGCCAGCAGCCAAGCTAGCGGGGGGGTCCCAGATACGCAGTATTTT. This codes for CASSQASGGVPDTQYF. V usage is TRBV7-3 and J usage is TRBJ2-3; the match to TRBD2 covers 12 bases. CDR1 is SGHTA and CDR2 is FQGTGA in the germline V gene. The CDR3 has 16 residues. V trimming: 5 bases; J trimming: 4 bases; junction bases outside the gene matches: 7.